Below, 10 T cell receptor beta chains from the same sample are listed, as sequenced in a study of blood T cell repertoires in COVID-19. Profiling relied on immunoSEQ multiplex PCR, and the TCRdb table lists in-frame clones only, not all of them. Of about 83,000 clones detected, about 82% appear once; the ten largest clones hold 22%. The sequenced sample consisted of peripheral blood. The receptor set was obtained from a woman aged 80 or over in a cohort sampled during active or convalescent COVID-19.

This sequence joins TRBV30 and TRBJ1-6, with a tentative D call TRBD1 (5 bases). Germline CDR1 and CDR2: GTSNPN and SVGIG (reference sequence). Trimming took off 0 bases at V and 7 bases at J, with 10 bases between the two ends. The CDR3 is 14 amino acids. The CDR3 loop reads CAWSVPRGNSPLHF. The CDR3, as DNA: TGTGCCTGGAGTGTACCAAGGGGAAATTCACCCCTCCACTTT. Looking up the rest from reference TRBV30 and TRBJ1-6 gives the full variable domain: SQTIHQWPATLVQPVGSPLSLECTVEGTSNPNLYWYRQAAGRGLQLLFYSVGIGQISSEVPQNLSASRPQDRQFILSSKKLLLSDSGFYLCAWSVPRGNSPLHFGNGTRLTVT.

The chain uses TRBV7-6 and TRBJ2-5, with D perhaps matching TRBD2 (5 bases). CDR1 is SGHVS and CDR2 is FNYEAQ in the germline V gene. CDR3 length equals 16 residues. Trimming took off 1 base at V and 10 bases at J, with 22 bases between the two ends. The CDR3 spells CASSLVAGPPREGQYF. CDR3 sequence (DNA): TGTGCCAGCAGCTTAGTGGCGGGCCCACCTAGAGAAGGCCAGTACTTC.

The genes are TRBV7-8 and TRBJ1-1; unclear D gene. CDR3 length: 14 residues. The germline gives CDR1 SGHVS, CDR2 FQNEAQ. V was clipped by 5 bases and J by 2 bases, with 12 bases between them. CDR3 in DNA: TGTGCCAGCAGCCACTCGGGGATCAACACTGAAGCTTTCTTT. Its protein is CASSHSGINTEAFF.

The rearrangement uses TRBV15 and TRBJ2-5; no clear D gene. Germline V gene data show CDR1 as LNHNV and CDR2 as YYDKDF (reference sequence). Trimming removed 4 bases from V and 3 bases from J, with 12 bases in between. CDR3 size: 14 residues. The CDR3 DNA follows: TGTGCCACCAGCACACCCGGGTCAGAAGAGACCCAGTACTTC. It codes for CATSTPGSEETQYF. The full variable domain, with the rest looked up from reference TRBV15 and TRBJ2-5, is DAMVIQNPRYQVTQFGKPVTLSCSQTLNHNVMYWYQQKSSQAPKLLFHYYDKDFNNEADTPDNFQSRRPNTSFCFLDIRSPGLGDTAMYLCATSTPGSEETQYFGPGTRLLVL.

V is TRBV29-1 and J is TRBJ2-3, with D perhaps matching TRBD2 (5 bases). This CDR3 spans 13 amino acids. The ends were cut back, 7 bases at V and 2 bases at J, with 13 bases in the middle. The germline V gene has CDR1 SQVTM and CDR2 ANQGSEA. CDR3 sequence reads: CSAMTGVTDTQYF. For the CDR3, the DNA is TGCAGCGCCATGACCGGGGTCACAGATACGCAGTATTTT.

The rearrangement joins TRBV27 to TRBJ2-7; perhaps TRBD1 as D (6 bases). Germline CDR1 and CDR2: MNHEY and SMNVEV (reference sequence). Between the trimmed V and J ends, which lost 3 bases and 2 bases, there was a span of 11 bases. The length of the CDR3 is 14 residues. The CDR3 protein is CASSFSRGPYEQYF. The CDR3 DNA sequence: TGTGCCAGCAGTTTTAGCAGGGGACCCTACGAGCAGTACTTC.

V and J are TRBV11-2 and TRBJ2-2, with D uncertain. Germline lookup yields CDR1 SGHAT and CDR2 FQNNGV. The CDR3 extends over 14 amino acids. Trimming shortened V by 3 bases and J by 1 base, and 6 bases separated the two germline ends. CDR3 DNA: TGTGCCAGCAGCTTCCAACAGAACACCGGGGAGCTGTTTTTT. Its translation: CASSFQQNTGELFF.

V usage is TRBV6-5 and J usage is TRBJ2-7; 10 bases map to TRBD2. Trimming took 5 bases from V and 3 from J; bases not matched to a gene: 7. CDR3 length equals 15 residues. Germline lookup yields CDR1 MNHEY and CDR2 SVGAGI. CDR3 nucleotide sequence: TGTGCCAGCAGTCCCACTAGCGGGGCCCTCTACGAGCAGTACTTC. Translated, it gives CASSPTSGALYEQYF.

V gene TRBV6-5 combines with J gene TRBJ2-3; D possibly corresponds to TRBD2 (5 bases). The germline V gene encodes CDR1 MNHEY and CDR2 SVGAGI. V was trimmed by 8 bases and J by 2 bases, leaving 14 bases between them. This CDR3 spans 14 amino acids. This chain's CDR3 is CASQSSLATDTQYF. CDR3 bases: TGTGCCAGCCAATCCAGTCTAGCCACAGATACGCAGTATTTT.

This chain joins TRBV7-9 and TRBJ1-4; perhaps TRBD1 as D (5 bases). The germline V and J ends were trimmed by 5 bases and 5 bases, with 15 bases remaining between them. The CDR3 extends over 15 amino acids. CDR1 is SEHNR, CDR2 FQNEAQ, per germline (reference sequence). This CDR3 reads CASSQSGLPNEKLFF. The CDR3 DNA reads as TGTGCCAGCAGCCAATCAGGGCTTCCCAATGAAAAACTGTTTTTT. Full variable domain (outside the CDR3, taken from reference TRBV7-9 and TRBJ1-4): DTGVSQNPRHKITKRGQNVTFRCDPISEHNRLYWYRQTLGQGPEFLTYFQNEAQLEKSRLLSDRFSAERPKGSFSTLEIQRTEQGDSAMYLCASSQSGLPNEKLFFGSGTQLSVL.